The 8 T cell receptor beta chains given below trace back to one sample, sequenced in a study of T cells after yellow fever vaccination. Using its own MiXCR run on the 5' RACE reads, TCRdb lists one record per CDR3 protein. The sample lists 250,000 or so distinct CDR3 sequences, more than 3.5% seen once, with under 20% in the top ten. Here the sequenced sample was PBMCs, taken 15 days after the yellow fever booster vaccination. The source is a man aged 18 to 29 who received the YFV17D yellow fever vaccine.

This clonotype was recorded many times. V gene TRBV20-1 combines with J gene TRBJ2-5; 8 bases match TRBD1. Germline V gene lookup returns CDR1 DFQATT and CDR2 SNEGSKA (reference sequence). The CDR3 sequence is 15 residues long. J lost 1 base, V lost 6 bases, and 10 bases had no gene match. The CDR3 reads CSARRPGTGQETQYF. In nucleotides, the CDR3 is TGCAGTGCCCGGAGACCCGGGACAGGCCAAGAGACCCAGTACTTC.

The sample holds many counts of this clonotype. The CDR3 nucleotides read TGTGCCAGCAGCCGAAAAGAGGCTTTCCGGAGCACTGAAGCTTTCTTT. It codes for CASSRKEAFRSTEAFF. The chain has TRBV2 and TRBJ1-1; D unclear. CDR1 and CDR2 from the germline V gene are SNHLY and FYNNEI. This CDR3 is 16 amino acids long. Trimming pared 6 bases from V and 4 bases from J, leaving 21 bases between.

The table lists this clonotype with many counts. The CDR3 here is CASSGGTSGAWDTQYF. CDR3 nucleotide sequence: TGTGCCAGCAGCGGGGGGACTAGCGGCGCGTGGGATACGCAGTATTTT. The genes are TRBV5-4 and TRBJ2-3; 11 bases are a match to TRBD2. The CDR3 extends over 16 amino acids. CDR1 and CDR2 from the germline V gene are SGHNT and YYREEE (reference sequence). V lost 4 bases to trimming and J lost 6 bases; unmatched junction nucleotides: 10.

This clonotype has at least ten counts. The chain couples TRBV13 to TRBJ2-7; D unresolved. Germline lookup yields CDR1 PRHDT and CDR2 FYEKMQ (reference sequence). The CDR3 length is 17 residues. The V end lost 0 bases, the J end lost 2 bases, and 17 bases lay between the germline ends. The CDR3 loop is CASSLGRRAPPTYEQYF. CDR3 coding DNA: TGTGCCAGCAGCTTAGGCCGTCGGGCACCTCCGACCTACGAGCAGTACTTC.

This clonotype was seen many times. The chain has TRBV6-5 and TRBJ1-1, with a weak D call TRBD1 (6 bases). Per the germline V gene, CDR1 is MNHEY and CDR2 is SVGAGI. Trimming shortened V by 6 bases and J by 0 bases, and 20 bases separated the two germline ends. This CDR3 comprises 17 residues. As DNA, the CDR3 is TGTGCCAGCAGAATTACAGGGAGAACTAGCATGAACACTGAAGCTTTCTTT. Its translation: CASRITGRTSMNTEAFF.

This clonotype was detected ten times or more. V is TRBV6-2 or TRBV6-3 and J is TRBJ2-7; 7 positions agree with TRBD1. Germline V lookup: CDR1 MNHEY, CDR2 SVGEGT. J gave up 5 bases and V 5 bases, and 12 bases lay outside the gene matches. The CDR3 is 15 amino acids. The CDR3 spells CASSKLPRQGNEQYV. CDR3 sequence (DNA): TGTGCCAGCAGTAAGCTGCCACGACAGGGCAACGAGCAGTACGTC.

The sample holds many counts of this clonotype. The chain carries TRBV4-3 and TRBJ2-6; D may be TRBD1 or TRBD2 (6 bases each). V was trimmed by 1 base and J by 2 bases, leaving 9 bases between them. The germline CDR1 and CDR2 sequences are LGHNA and YSLEER. The CDR3 sequence is 16 residues long. In DNA, the CDR3 is TGCGCCAGCAGCCAAGCGGAGGGGGCTGGGGCCAACGTCCTGACTTTC. It is translated as CASSQAEGAGANVLTF.

This clonotype was recorded at least ten times. This sequence joins TRBV4-1 and TRBJ2-1; a weak D match, TRBD2 (7 bases). Looked up from germline, CDR1 is MGHRA and CDR2 is YSYEKL. This CDR3 region has 13 residues. Between the trimmed V and J ends, which lost 8 bases and 5 bases, there was a span of 13 bases. DNA of the CDR3: TGCGCCAGCGGGGGGGCGATGGACAATGAGCAGTTCTTC. Its translation is CASGGAMDNEQFF.